The 30 T cell receptor beta chains listed next were all sequenced from one sample in a study of graft-versus-host responses after intestinal transplantation. This table comes from immunoSEQ multiplex PCR, and its TCRdb copy is limited to in-frame clones, with some not included. Among about 110,000 clones listed, approximately 92% were seen once. These receptors lack a known antigen. Sequenced material: unstimulated CD4+ T cells sorted from spleen or lymph node cells, taken before transplant. These receptors all stem from a human donor who was the organ donor for an intestinal transplant.

J is TRBJ2-7 and V is TRBV7-2; no clear D. The CDR3 is 13 residues long. Germline assignment: CDR1 SGHTA and CDR2 FQGNSA. V dropped 1 base and J dropped 6 bases, with 10 bases sitting between them. This CDR3 reads CASSLGTAVEQYF. The DNA for the CDR3 is TGTGCCAGCAGCTTAGGAACCGCTGTCGAGCAGTACTTC.

V usage is TRBV4-1 and J usage is TRBJ2-4; possible D gene TRBD2, 6 bases. CDR3 size: 16 residues. Per the germline V gene, CDR1 is MGHRA and CDR2 is YSYEKL. Deletions cut 3 bases from V and 3 bases from J, with 15 bases between. CDR3 in amino acids: CASSQARLGGKNIQYF. DNA of the CDR3: TGCGCCAGCAGCCAGGCGAGACTAGGTGGCAAAAACATTCAGTACTTC.

The chain couples TRBV6-6 to TRBJ2-5; tentative D call: TRBD1 (5 bases). This CDR3 has 14 amino acids. V shed 2 bases and J shed 1 base, with 8 bases lying between them. Germline V CDR1 and CDR2: MNHNY, SVGAGI (reference sequence). The CDR3 coding sequence is TGTGCCAGCAGTTACGAGACAGTCCAAGAGACCCAGTACTTC. It yields the protein CASSYETVQETQYF.

This chain joins TRBV10-3 and TRBJ2-5; TRBD2 aligns across 8 bases. The CDR3 has 16 residues. After removal of 2 bases from V and 5 bases from J, the junction contained 10 bases not matched to a gene. The V gene's germline CDR1 is ENHRY and CDR2 SYGVKD. CDR3: CAISEGTSQVRETQYF. The CDR3 DNA reads as TGTGCCATCAGTGAGGGGACTAGTCAGGTCAGGGAGACCCAGTACTTC.

This chain connects TRBV13 to TRBJ1-2, with unresolved D. Germline V gene lookup returns CDR1 PRHDT and CDR2 FYEKMQ (reference sequence). This CDR3 has 12 amino acids. V lost 5 bases, J lost 8 bases, and 12 bases lay in between. The CDR3 nucleotides are TGTGCCAGCAGCCCGCGACCTGGGGGCTACACCTTC. As protein: CASSPRPGGYTF.

V usage is TRBV6-1 and J usage is TRBJ1-4; D call uncertain. The CDR3 totals 13 residues. From germline, CDR1 is MNHNS and CDR2 SASEGT. The germline V and J ends were trimmed by 7 bases and 4 bases, with 10 bases remaining between them. The CDR3 DNA reads TGTGCCAGCAAAACGGACTTTAATGAAAAACTGTTTTTT. This sequence encodes CASKTDFNEKLFF.

This chain connects TRBV20-1 to TRBJ2-3; TRBD2 aligns across 8 bases. CDR1 is DFQATT and CDR2 is SNEGSKA in the germline V gene (reference sequence). V trimming: 6 bases; J trimming: 10 bases; junction bases outside the gene matches: 6. This CDR3 comprises 11 residues. The CDR3, as DNA: TGCAGTGCGTCGAAGCGGGAGCCGCAGTATTTT. It codes for CSASKREPQYF.

About this clone itself: In the same sample, other DNA sequences code for this CDR3. The gene calls are TRBV20-1 and TRBJ2-3; D remains unclear. Trimming stripped 2 bases from V and 6 bases from J, with 3 bases between. The CDR3 is 10 residues long. CDR1 and CDR2 (germline): DFQATT, SNEGSKA (reference sequence). This chain's CDR3 is CSARRDTQYF. CDR3 bases: TGCAGTGCTAGAAGGGATACGCAGTATTTT.

The chain joins TRBV6-1 to TRBJ2-1, with a possible D match to TRBD1 (5 bases). Germline CDR1 MNHNS, CDR2 SASEGT. CDR3 length equals 15 residues. Trimming took off 4 bases at V and 2 bases at J, with 12 bases between the two ends. Here the CDR3 reads CASSAQRGAYNEQFF. CDR3 nucleotide sequence: TGTGCCAGCAGTGCGCAAAGGGGCGCCTACAATGAGCAGTTCTTC.

This chain connects TRBV5-4 to TRBJ2-1; D is possibly TRBD1 (6 bases). Germline values: CDR1 SGHNT, CDR2 YYREEE (reference sequence). The V gene lost 3 bases and the J gene lost 2 bases, with 9 bases spanning the gap. The CDR3 length is 14 residues. CDR3 in DNA: TGTGCCAGCAGCTCCGGGACACCCTACAATGAGCAGTTCTTC. Its translation: CASSSGTPYNEQFF. Full variable domain (remainder filled in from reference TRBV5-4 and TRBJ2-1): ETGVTQSPTHLIKTRGQQVTLRCSSQSGHNTVSWYQQALGQGPQFIFQYYREEENGRGNFPPRFSGLQFPNYSSELNVNALELDDSALYLCASSSGTPYNEQFFGPGTRLTVL.

The chain combines TRBV27 with TRBJ1-2; D possibly corresponds to TRBD1 (6 bases). Germline V gene sequence: CDR1 MNHEY, CDR2 SMNVEV (reference sequence). CDR3 length: 17 amino acids. V dropped 6 bases and J dropped 5 bases, with 25 bases sitting between them. The CDR3 spells CASSRNPLRTEIYGYTF. The CDR3 nucleotides read TGTGCCAGCAGCCGTAATCCCCTACGGACAGAGATTTATGGCTACACCTTC.

The gene calls are TRBV19 and TRBJ2-1; the D is unclear. CDR1 is LNHDA and CDR2 is SQIVND in the germline V gene (reference sequence). The CDR3 sequence is 16 residues long. V gave up 5 bases and J gave up 0 bases, with 14 bases separating them. CDR3 nucleotides: TGTGCCAGTAGTGGCTTGCGTCGGCCCTCCTACAATGAGCAGTTCTTC. The encoded protein is CASSGLRRPSYNEQFF.

The V call is TRBV27, the J call TRBJ2-2, with D unresolved. The CDR3 contains 13 residues. Germline lookup yields CDR1 MNHEY and CDR2 SMNVEV (reference sequence). V gave up 1 base and J gave up 4 bases, with 4 bases separating them. The CDR3 DNA sequence: TGTGCCAGCAGTTTATTATCCACCGGGGAGCTGTTTTTT. Protein product: CASSLLSTGELFF.

The gene calls are TRBV6-6 and TRBJ2-3; no definite D call. There are 15 residues in the CDR3. The V and J ends lost 0 bases and 5 bases respectively, with 12 bases between them. Germline CDR1 reads MNHNY; CDR2 reads SVGAGI (reference sequence). CDR3 sequence (DNA): TGTGCCAGCAGTTACTCGAAAATTACGGGAGATACGCAGTATTTT. Translating gives CASSYSKITGDTQYF.

V is TRBV18 and J is TRBJ2-7, with D unresolved. The V gene lost 3 bases and the J gene lost 3 bases, with 12 bases spanning the gap. The CDR3 sequence is 14 residues long. Germline values: CDR1 KGHSH, CDR2 LQKENI. For the CDR3, the DNA is TGTGCCAGCTCACCGAGTCAGGACCGCTACGAGCAGTACTTC. As protein: CASSPSQDRYEQYF. Complete variable domain (other parts from reference TRBV18 and TRBJ2-7): NAGVMQNPRHLVRRRGQEARLRCSPMKGHSHVYWYRQLPEEGLKFMVYLQKENIIDESGMPKERFSAEFPKEGPSILRIQQVVRGDSAAYFCASSPSQDRYEQYFGPGTRLTVT.

The chain employs TRBV6-5 and TRBJ1-5, with 10 bases lining up with TRBD1. Germline V gene sequence: CDR1 MNHEY, CDR2 SVGAGI. This CDR3 is built from 13 residues. J gave up 6 bases and V 6 bases, and 2 bases lay outside the gene matches. The CDR3 is CASSRDRGQPQHF. The CDR3 bases are TGTGCCAGCAGCAGGGACAGGGGTCAGCCCCAGCATTTT.

The chain combines TRBV27 with TRBJ1-4; 8 bases align to TRBD1. Germline-derived CDR1 and CDR2 are MNHEY and SMNVEV (reference sequence). The length of the CDR3 is 16 residues. V was clipped by 5 bases and J by 1 base; unmatched bases: 6. This CDR3 is CASSRGGQGTNEKLFF. The CDR3 region has the DNA TGTGCCAGCAGTCGGGGAGGACAGGGAACTAATGAAAAACTGTTTTTT.

The chain uses TRBV30 and TRBJ2-5, with TRBD1 matching 10 bases. This CDR3 is built from 13 residues. V was clipped by 5 bases and J by 5 bases; unmatched bases: 5. Germline lookup yields CDR1 GTSNPN and CDR2 SVGIG (reference sequence). The CDR3, as DNA: TGTGCCTGGCAGACAGGGGGCGCGGAGACCCAGTACTTC. Translation gives CAWQTGGAETQYF.

The V call is TRBV30, the J call TRBJ2-6; TRBD1 might be the D (6 bases). V lost 1 base, J lost 5 bases, and 27 bases lay in between. The germline V gene encodes CDR1 GTSNPN and CDR2 SVGIG (reference sequence). The CDR3 runs 20 residues. Here the CDR3 DNA reads TGTGCCTGGAGTGGTTCGAGGATGACAGGACTGCGGTCATGGGCCAACGTCCTGACTTTC. Encoded protein: CAWSGSRMTGLRSWANVLTF.

This clone was detected a few times. The CDR3 DNA is TGTGCCAGTAGTATGGGACTAGCGGGAGCCGAGCAGTACTTC. Encoded protein: CASSMGLAGAEQYF. J is TRBJ2-7 and V is TRBV19; TRBD2 agrees at 14 bases. Trimming took 3 bases from V and 6 from J; bases not matched to a gene: 1. The germline gives CDR1 LNHDA, CDR2 SQIVND (reference sequence). CDR3 length: 14 amino acids.

This sequence joins TRBV2 and TRBJ1-2, with D possibly matching TRBD1 (5 bases). CDR1 and CDR2 from the germline V gene are SNHLY and FYNNEI. The CDR3 extends over 16 amino acids. The V end was cut by 9 bases, the J end by 4 bases, with 24 bases between. As DNA, the CDR3 is TGTGCCAGTGAGGGCAGGGTTAATATAAACCCCTATGGCTACACCTTC. Its translation: CASEGRVNINPYGYTF.

The rearrangement uses TRBV6-5 and TRBJ1-6; D unresolved. The ends were cut back, 0 bases at V and 11 bases at J, with 5 bases in the middle. Germline assignment: CDR1 MNHEY and CDR2 SVGAGI. The CDR3 has 12 residues. This chain's CDR3 is CASSYSRAPLHF. The CDR3 bases are TGTGCCAGCAGTTACTCGAGGGCACCCCTCCACTTT.

The V call is TRBV7-9, the J call TRBJ2-7, with TRBD1 matching 7 bases. The CDR3 has 14 amino acids. CDR1 and CDR2 from the germline V gene are SEHNR and FQNEAQ (reference sequence). The ends lost 5 bases at V and 2 bases at J; junction bases unmatched: 6. CDR3 sequence reads: CASSPGTAPYEQYF. For the CDR3, the DNA is TGTGCCAGCAGCCCCGGGACAGCGCCCTACGAGCAGTACTTC.

CDR3 nucleotide sequence: TGTGCCAGCAGTCCCCTGACGGGAAACCCCTACAATGAGCAGTTCTTC. Its protein product is CASSPLTGNPYNEQFF. The chain links TRBV6-6 to TRBJ2-1, with a tentative D call TRBD2 (5 bases). V was cut by 5 bases and J by 2 bases, with 16 bases left in between. This CDR3 region has 16 residues. Germline CDR1 reads MNHNY; CDR2 reads SVGAGI (reference sequence).

The chain carries TRBV27 and TRBJ2-5; D remains ambiguous. Germline V gene data show CDR1 as MNHEY and CDR2 as SMNVEV (reference sequence). V was cut by 3 bases and J by 4 bases, with 3 bases left in between. The CDR3 runs 11 residues. DNA of the CDR3: TGTGCCAGCAGTTTGGGAGAGACCCAGTACTTC. This codes for CASSLGETQYF.

This chain links TRBV5-6 with TRBJ1-1; D not resolved. Looked up from germline, CDR1 is SGHDT and CDR2 is YYEEEE. The CDR3 extends over 12 amino acids. V lost 5 bases to trimming and J lost 2 bases, with 7 bases between them. The chain's CDR3 is CASSISNTEAFF. Written as DNA, the CDR3 is TGTGCCAGCAGTATCTCTAACACTGAAGCTTTCTTT.

The chain combines TRBV5-1 with TRBJ2-5; TRBD1 aligns across 8 bases. The CDR3 length is 14 residues. With 7 bases clipped from V and 5 bases from J, the junction kept 10 bases outside the gene matches. The germline V gene has CDR1 SGHRS and CDR2 YFSETQ. Here the CDR3 DNA reads TGCGCCAGCCACCACGGACAGGGAACCGAGACCCAGTACTTC. Translated, it gives CASHHGQGTETQYF. Combining the CDR3 with reference TRBV5-1 and TRBJ2-5 gives the whole variable domain KAGVTQTPRYLIKTRGQQVTLSCSPISGHRSVSWYQQTPGQGLQFLFEYFSETQRNKGNFPGRFSGRQFSNSRSEMNVSTLELGDSALYLCASHHGQGTETQYFGPGTRLLVL.

The J gene is TRBJ1-2, the V gene TRBV13; 10 positions match TRBD1. J lost 6 bases, V lost 5 bases, and 12 bases had no gene match. This CDR3 has 16 residues. The germline V gene encodes CDR1 PRHDT and CDR2 FYEKMQ (reference sequence). The DNA for the CDR3 is TGTGCCAGCAGCCCTACGACAGGGGGCCGATACGATGGCTACACCTTC. Protein sequence: CASSPTTGGRYDGYTF.

A note on this clone: Other DNA variants within this sample encode the same CDR3. This sequence joins TRBV5-1 and TRBJ2-5, with D tentatively TRBD1 or TRBD2 (5 bases each). The CDR3 is made up of 13 amino acids. In germline, CDR1 is SGHRS, CDR2 YFSETQ. The V end was cut by 2 bases, the J end by 1 base, with 6 bases between. DNA for the CDR3: TGCGCCAGCAGCTTTGGGGGCCAAGAGACCCAGTACTTC. Its protein is CASSFGGQETQYF. Looking up the rest from reference TRBV5-1 and TRBJ2-5 gives the full variable domain: KAGVTQTPRYLIKTRGQQVTLSCSPISGHRSVSWYQQTPGQGLQFLFEYFSETQRNKGNFPGRFSGRQFSNSRSEMNVSTLELGDSALYLCASSFGGQETQYFGPGTRLLVL.

This clone was seen a single time. This rearrangement joins TRBV5-6 to TRBJ2-7; weak D call: TRBD2 (6 bases). The CDR3 covers 16 residues. Trimming shortened V by 4 bases and J by 3 bases, and 20 bases separated the two germline ends. Germline CDR1 is SGHDT and CDR2 is YYEEEE. DNA of the CDR3: TGTGCCAGCAGCACTTGGCGGAGGGCCTCTTACTACGAGCAGTACTTC. It is translated as CASSTWRRASYYEQYF. Full variable domain (missing parts from reference TRBV5-6 and TRBJ2-7): DAGVTQSPTHLIKTRGQQVTLRCSPKSGHDTVSWYQQALGQGPQFIFQYYEEEERQRGNFPDRFSGHQFPNYSSELNVNALLLGDSALYLCASSTWRRASYYEQYFGPGTRLTVT.